Listed here are 11 T cell receptor beta chains from one sample, sequenced in a study of control samples from healthy donors and cancer patients. TCRdb keeps only in-frame clones here, not all; method: immunoSEQ multiplex PCR. This table lists fewer than 200,000 clones. Sequenced material: blood. The source is a woman aged 25 to 39 in good health.

The J gene is TRBJ1-4, the V gene TRBV29-1; D is possibly TRBD1 (6 bases). The CDR3 runs 15 residues. V lost 6 bases and J 3 bases, leaving 17 bases between the germline ends. Per germline, CDR1 SQVTM and CDR2 ANQGSEA. CDR3 sequence reads: CSVRDTSFPNEKLFF. The CDR3 DNA is TGCAGCGTACGGGACACTTCGTTCCCTAATGAAAAACTGTTTTTT.

This rearrangement joins TRBV9 to TRBJ1-1, with D perhaps TRBD1 (6 bases). Germline V gene sequence: CDR1 SGDLS, CDR2 YYNGEE. V was shortened by 4 bases and J by 1 base, with 8 bases between the two germline ends. This CDR3 has 13 residues. The DNA of the CDR3 is TGTGCCAGCAGCCCCAGGGGGAACACTGAAGCTTTCTTT. This translates into CASSPRGNTEAFF.

The chain carries TRBV4-1 and TRBJ1-5; D call uncertain. The V end lost 4 bases, the J end lost 4 bases, and 11 bases lay between the germline ends. CDR3 length: 14 amino acids. Germline CDR1 is MGHRA and CDR2 is YSYEKL. CDR3 nucleotide sequence: TGCGCCAGCAGCCCGGACGGGCAAAATCAGCCCCAGCATTTT. This gives the protein CASSPDGQNQPQHF.

V usage is TRBV18 and J usage is TRBJ1-3, with D perhaps TRBD1 (6 bases). There are 16 residues in the CDR3. V lost 6 bases, J lost 2 bases, and 17 bases lay in between. Germline assignment: CDR1 KGHSH and CDR2 LQKENI. This chain's CDR3 is CASSQEQGVTGNTIYF. CDR3 DNA: TGTGCCAGCTCCCAAGAACAGGGTGTGACTGGAAACACCATATATTTT.

V usage is TRBV4-1 and J usage is TRBJ2-7; 9 bases are a match to TRBD1. The CDR3 has 14 amino acids. With 4 bases clipped from V and 3 bases from J, the junction kept 4 bases outside the gene matches. The germline V gene encodes CDR1 MGHRA and CDR2 YSYEKL. The CDR3 DNA follows: TGCGCCAGCAGCCTAGGACAGGGGTACTACGAGCAGTACTTC. Amino acid sequence: CASSLGQGYYEQYF.

This sequence joins TRBV7-8 and TRBJ1-1; no reliable D call. Germline CDR1 reads SGHVS; CDR2 reads FQNEAQ. There are 13 residues in the CDR3. V was pared by 3 bases and J by 7 bases, with 12 bases between. As DNA, the CDR3 is TGTGCCAGCAGCTTGAAAGGCGGGAGTGAAGCTTTCTTT. Translation: CASSLKGGSEAFF.

This chain links TRBV5-1 with TRBJ1-4; D is undetermined. Germline CDR1 is SGHRS and CDR2 is YFSETQ. V was cut by 4 bases and J by 0 bases, with 10 bases left in between. CDR3 length equals 15 residues. CDR3 amino acids: CASSKPLATNEKLFF. CDR3 in DNA: TGCGCCAGCAGCAAACCGCTGGCAACTAATGAAAAACTGTTTTTT. The variable domain in full, with the rest retrieved from reference TRBV5-1 and TRBJ1-4, is KAGVTQTPRYLIKTRGQQVTLSCSPISGHRSVSWYQQTPGQGLQFLFEYFSETQRNKGNFPGRFSGRQFSNSRSEMNVSTLELGDSALYLCASSKPLATNEKLFFGSGTQLSVL.

The rearrangement links TRBV27 to TRBJ1-3; possible D gene TRBD1, 6 bases. Trimming took off 6 bases at V and 5 bases at J, with 17 bases between the two ends. The CDR3 sequence is 15 residues long. Germline loops: CDR1 MNHEY, CDR2 SMNVEV (reference sequence). CDR3 sequence reads: CASSPIQGGRNTIYF. In nucleotides, the CDR3 is TGTGCCAGCAGCCCTATACAGGGAGGTAGAAACACCATATATTTT.

The chain recombines TRBV27 with TRBJ2-7; 8 bases agree with TRBD1. This CDR3 is 14 amino acids long. The V segment lost 5 bases and the J segment 3 bases; nucleotides outside the gene matches: 6. CDR1 is MNHEY and CDR2 is SMNVEV in the germline V gene (reference sequence). The DNA of the CDR3 is TGTGCCAGCAGTCCCCGGACAGGGTACTACGAGCAGTACTTC. Translating it yields CASSPRTGYYEQYF.

The chain combines TRBV5-4 with TRBJ1-1, with no clear D. V lost 4 bases and J 0 bases, leaving 7 bases between the germline ends. In germline, CDR1 is SGHNT, CDR2 YYREEE (reference sequence). The CDR3 is 13 residues long. The DNA of the CDR3 is TGTGCCAGCAGCGTTGGCCTGAACACTGAAGCTTTCTTT. Encoded protein: CASSVGLNTEAFF.

V and J are TRBV28 and TRBJ1-3; D remains unclear. The V end was cut by 5 bases, the J end by 2 bases, with 7 bases between. Germline values: CDR1 MDHEN, CDR2 SYDVKM. There are 13 residues in the CDR3. The chain's CDR3 is CASSPTPGNTIYF. For the CDR3, the DNA is TGTGCCAGCAGTCCGACACCTGGAAACACCATATATTTT.